This T cell receptor (beta chain) was sequenced for a study of regulatory T cells. All CD3G-deficient patients showed autoimmunity, more severe in two. Patients aged 2 to 39 years had fewer naive and more memory CD4+ and CD8+ T cells. Regulatory (CD25-high CD127-low) and conventional (CD25-low CD127-high) CD4+ T cells were sorted separately. To note about this clone: Its antigen is not known.

The PCR used 52 TRBV and 13 TRBJ primers. Generated by immunoSEQ multiplex PCR, the TCRdb table keeps only in-frame clones and is missing some. The sample includes almost 30,000 clones, roughly 90% of them seen just once. Germline lookup yields CDR1 SEHNR and CDR2 FQNEAQ (reference sequence). The ends were cut back, 6 bases at V and 6 bases at J, with 19 bases in the middle. The CDR3 is 15 amino acids. General study points: Hydrophobic residues at CDR3 positions 6 and 7 were enriched in conventional CD4+ T cells of CD3G-deficient patients. Patient repertoires had restricted TRB V-J pairs and skewed V and J usage, most in Tregs.

This rearrangement joins TRBV7-9 to TRBJ2-3; D is perhaps TRBD1 or TRBD2 (6 bases each). The TCR originated in a person aged 18-29 years with CD3G deficiency. Sequenced input: conventional CD4+ T cells sorted from blood. The CDR3 spells CASSRFSGARDTQYF. DNA for the CDR3: TGTGCCAGCAGTCGTTTCTCGGGGGCGCGGGATACGCAGTATTTT.